Reported below is one T cell receptor beta chain. Its specificity is not known. These data originate in a study of cytomegalovirus exposure and HLA in healthy donors. Study context: There were some 81 million unique TCRs (from HLA-typed donors) in an early data release. Of 350 to 400 genotyped donors, 81% grouped in the Caucasian-associated ancestry cluster.

The PCR employed 60 Vbeta primers together with 13 Jbeta primers. The method was immunoSEQ multiplex PCR; TCRdb's version includes in-frame clones alone and lacks a portion of them. This sample contains roughly 41,000 clones. This CDR3 has 12 residues. The germline CDR1 and CDR2 sequences are LNHDA and SQIVND (reference sequence). V was clipped by 5 bases and J by 5 bases, with 8 bases between them. Study conclusions and caveats: Highest at DRB1 and lowest at HLA-C, TCR association rates differed among HLA loci in a later analysis. A likely sequencing artifact accounted for one observed cluster of highly shared sequence variants.

Sequenced material: PBMCs. The TCR comes from a woman aged 35 to 49 in good health and CMV-seronegative. This chain joins TRBV19 and TRBJ2-3; D is uncertain. The CDR3 region has the DNA TGTGCCAGTAGTGTTATGAGAGATACGCAGTATTTT. Protein: CASSVMRDTQYF.